These 20 T cell receptor beta chains originate from one sample sequenced in a study of T cells in Graves' hyperthyroidism and ophthalmopathy. There were TCR beta CDR3 regions amplified from RNA transcripts. Initially, a first-round RT-PCR of the TCR CDR3 employed the HTBI primer set. Using its own MiXCR run on the multiplex PCR reads, TCRdb lists one record per CDR3 protein. The sample contains 550,000 to 800,000 distinct CDR3 sequences, about 17% of which appear only once. What was sequenced was blood. The receptor source for this set is a young man with Graves' hyperthyroidism.

This rearrangement joins TRBV7-9 to TRBJ2-2, with 14 bases matching TRBD2. This CDR3 comprises 16 residues. Germline V lookup: CDR1 SEHNR, CDR2 FQNEAQ (reference sequence). V dropped 5 bases and J dropped 5; count of bases not matched to a gene: 4. The CDR3: CASSARTSGRTGELFF. CDR3 nucleotides: TGTGCCAGCAGCGCCCGGACTAGCGGGAGGACCGGGGAGCTGTTTTTT.

The rearrangement joins TRBV20-1 to TRBJ2-1; D remains unclear. Per germline, CDR1 DFQATT and CDR2 SNEGSKA (reference sequence). The CDR3 extends over 14 amino acids. Trimming shortened V by 7 bases and J by 2 bases, and 15 bases separated the two germline ends. The CDR3: CSGPSLTTYNEQFF. The CDR3 nucleotides read TGCAGTGGACCGAGCCTAACCACCTACAATGAGCAGTTCTTC.

This clonotype appeared many times. The chain recombines TRBV6-1 with TRBJ2-2; weak D call: TRBD1 (6 bases). Germline-derived CDR1 and CDR2 are MNHNS and SASEGT. The V end was cut by 8 bases, the J end by 8 bases, with 12 bases between. The CDR3 has 12 amino acids. The CDR3 reads CASLNRAGELFF. CDR3 sequence (DNA): TGTGCCAGCCTAAACAGGGCGGGGGAGCTGTTTTTT.

The J gene is TRBJ1-4, the V gene TRBV11-1; D is uncertain. The CDR3 consists of 14 residues. The V gene lost 2 bases and the J gene lost 5 bases, with 9 bases spanning the gap. CDR1 and CDR2 from the germline V gene are SGHAT and FQDESV (reference sequence). The CDR3 region is CASSLPGRNEKLFF. The CDR3 bases are TGTGCCAGCAGCTTACCCGGACGGAATGAAAAACTGTTTTTT.

The sample holds many counts of this clonotype. The chain links TRBV12-3 or TRBV12-4 to TRBJ2-3; D not resolved. V was clipped by 6 bases and J by 1 base, with 8 bases between them. The CDR3 sequence is 13 residues long. The chain's CDR3 is CASSRGRTDTQYF. DNA for the CDR3: TGTGCCAGCAGCCGCGGACGCACAGATACGCAGTATTTT.

V is TRBV20-1 and J is TRBJ2-5, with 7 nucleotides matching TRBD2. This CDR3 region has 15 residues. V lost 6 bases and J lost 5; bases outside the gene matches: 15. CDR1 and CDR2 from the germline V gene are DFQATT and SNEGSKA (reference sequence). In nucleotides, the CDR3 is TGCAGTGCCACAGATCGGGCGGGAGTGGGTGAGACCCAGTACTTC. Translating it yields CSATDRAGVGETQYF.

The chain has TRBV28 and TRBJ2-4, with unresolved D. CDR1 is MDHEN and CDR2 is SYDVKM in the germline V gene. This CDR3 is 14 amino acids long. Trimming pared 9 bases from V and 1 base from J, leaving 13 bases between. For the CDR3, the DNA is TGTGCCAGTCCCATTCGGTGGGCCAAAAACATTCAGTACTTC. It encodes CASPIRWAKNIQYF. The full variable domain, with the rest looked up from reference TRBV28 and TRBJ2-4, is DVKVTQSSRYLVKRTGEKVFLECVQDMDHENMFWYRQDPGLGLRLIYFSYDVKMKEKGDIPEGYSVSREKKERFSLILESASTNQTSMYLCASPIRWAKNIQYFGAGTRLSVL.

In regard to this clonotype: This may stem from a read error, because a much larger clone lies one nucleotide away. Without the conserved terminal phenylalanine or tryptophan, this CDR3 likely stems from a read error. The V call is TRBV28, the J call TRBJ2-6; tentatively, D is TRBD1 (6 bases). The CDR3 has 15 residues. Trimming removed 7 bases from V and 2 bases from J, with 12 bases in between. Germline assignment: CDR1 MDHEN and CDR2 SYDVKM. CDR3 in amino acids: CASTISGAGANVLTS. The CDR3 DNA reads as TGTGCCAGCACAATCTCAGGGGCTGGGGCCAACGTCCTGACTTCC.

In this sample, this clonotype turned up a few times. The rearrangement joins TRBV24-1 to TRBJ1-5; a possible D gene is TRBD1 (6 bases). The CDR3 loop spans 16 amino acids. CDR1 and CDR2 from the germline V gene are KGHDR and SFDVKD. Trimming took off 4 bases at V and 0 bases at J, with 12 bases between the two ends. The CDR3 spells CATSERTADSNQPQHF. As DNA, the CDR3 is TGTGCCACCAGTGAGCGGACAGCCGATAGCAATCAGCCCCAGCATTTT.

J is TRBJ2-1 and V is TRBV11-3; 9 nucleotides match TRBD2. The CDR3 totals 14 residues. The V gene end was trimmed by 3 bases and the J gene end by 7 bases; junction bases not matched to a gene: 4. CDR1 is SGHNT and CDR2 is YENEEA in the germline V gene. CDR3: CASSFAGGPNEQFF. The CDR3 bases are TGTGCCAGCAGCTTTGCGGGAGGGCCAAATGAGCAGTTCTTC.

This clonotype was seen a handful of times. The chain employs TRBV29-1 and TRBJ2-4, with 8 bases identical to TRBD2. Germline V CDR1 and CDR2: SQVTM, ANQGSEA. The CDR3 covers 16 residues. V lost 6 bases and J lost 1; bases outside the gene matches: 11. CDR3: CSVRRAGRGAKNIQYF. Written as DNA, the CDR3 is TGCAGCGTCCGCAGGGCCGGGAGGGGTGCCAAAAACATTCAGTACTTC.

This clonotype was seen repeatedly, ten times or more. The chain joins TRBV20-1 to TRBJ2-7; a weak D match, TRBD1 (5 bases). Deletions cut 6 bases from V and 2 bases from J, with 11 bases between. From germline, CDR1 is DFQATT and CDR2 SNEGSKA (reference sequence). This CDR3 is 12 amino acids long. CDR3 nucleotides: TGCAGTGCACGACAGTCTACCTACGAGCAGTACTTC. Translated, it gives CSARQSTYEQYF.

This clonotype has a count of ten or more. The chain uses TRBV20-1 and TRBJ2-3; the D call may be TRBD1 or TRBD2 (6 bases each). Per the germline V gene, CDR1 is DFQATT and CDR2 is SNEGSKA (reference sequence). This CDR3 comprises 15 residues. V lost 5 bases and J 6 bases, leaving 21 bases between the germline ends. CDR3 in amino acids: CSAGKGDSGSDTQYF. DNA of the CDR3: TGCAGTGCTGGGAAGGGGGACTCGGGCTCGGATACGCAGTATTTT.

The table lists this clonotype with a few counts. A read error may produce the germline difference seen at one junction end. The gene calls are TRBV11-3 and TRBJ2-1, with D possibly matching TRBD2 (6 bases). Per germline, CDR1 SGHNT and CDR2 YENEEA. CDR3 size: 15 residues. For the CDR3, the DNA is TGTGCCGGCAGCTTGATGTCCGGGAGTGGCAATGAGCAGTTCTTC. Amino acids: CAGSLMSGSGNEQFF. The variable domain in full, completed from reference TRBV11-3 and TRBJ2-1, reads EAGVVQSPRYKIIEKKQPVAFWCNPISGHNTLYWYLQNLGQGPELLIRYENEEAVDDSQLPKDRFSAERLKGVDSTLKIQPAELGDSAVYLCAGSLMSGSGNEQFFGPGTRLTVL.

This clonotype was counted a few times. This rearrangement joins TRBV6-2 or TRBV6-3 to TRBJ1-2, with 10 positions matching TRBD1. The V gene's germline CDR1 is MNHEY and CDR2 SVGEGT. J lost 6 bases, V lost 0 bases, and 1 base had no gene match. This CDR3 spans 14 amino acids. CDR3 sequence: CASSYSTGGNGYTF. CDR3 coding DNA: TGTGCCAGCAGTTACTCGACAGGGGGCAATGGCTACACCTTC.

This clonotype has ten or more counts. The gene calls are TRBV24-1 and TRBJ2-1; 13 nucleotides line up with TRBD2. Per germline, CDR1 KGHDR and CDR2 SFDVKD. This CDR3 is 18 amino acids long. V gave up 1 base and J gave up 0 bases; unmatched junction bases: 2. The CDR3 sequence is CATSDLRTSGSSYNEQFF. As DNA, the CDR3 is TGTGCCACCAGTGATTTAAGGACTAGCGGGAGCTCCTACAATGAGCAGTTCTTC.

This clonotype showed up just a few times. The genes are TRBV11-3 and TRBJ2-3; the D gene could be TRBD1 or TRBD2 (5 bases each). Germline lookup yields CDR1 SGHNT and CDR2 YENEEA. Deletions cut 5 bases from V and 2 bases from J, with 17 bases between. The CDR3 totals 16 residues. CDR3 loop: CASSPGAVGNTDTQYF. Written as DNA, the CDR3 is TGTGCCAGCAGCCCCGGGGCCGTGGGAAACACAGATACGCAGTATTTT.

This clonotype showed up many times. The chain combines TRBV3-1 with TRBJ2-3, with D possibly matching TRBD1 (5 bases). This CDR3 is 16 amino acids long. Trimming removed 4 bases at V and 2 bases at J, with 16 bases between. CDR1 LGHDT and CDR2 YNNKEL come from the germline V gene (reference sequence). The CDR3 loop reads CASSLRWQGTTDTQYF. CDR3 DNA: TGTGCCAGCAGCCTAAGATGGCAGGGAACCACAGATACGCAGTATTTT.

This CDR3 reads CSARDQRRSGSTGELFF. DNA for the CDR3: TGCAGTGCTAGAGATCAAAGAAGGAGCGGGAGTACCGGGGAGCTGTTTTTT. This sequence joins TRBV20-1 and TRBJ2-2, with TRBD2 matching 8 bases. Looked up from germline, CDR1 is DFQATT and CDR2 is SNEGSKA (reference sequence). After removal of 0 bases from V and 5 bases from J, the junction contained 11 bases not matched to a gene. The CDR3 totals 17 residues.

This clonotype has at least ten counts. The J gene is TRBJ1-1, the V gene TRBV11-2, with TRBD1 matching 8 bases. CDR1 and CDR2 (germline): SGHAT, FQNNGV. With V trimmed by 2 bases and J by 0 bases, 5 bases remained unmatched. This CDR3 contains 16 residues. The CDR3 nucleotides are TGTGCCAGCAGCTTAAGGGGACAGGTCATGAACACTGAAGCTTTCTTT. This sequence encodes CASSLRGQVMNTEAFF.